The 7 T cell receptor beta chains below come from one sample, sequenced in a study of cytomegalovirus exposure and HLA in healthy donors. The method was immunoSEQ multiplex PCR; TCRdb's version includes in-frame clones alone and lacks a portion of them. The sample lists some 290,000 clones; approximately 85% were seen once. Sequenced sample: PBMCs. These receptors all stem from a man between 25 and 39 years old in good health and CMV-seronegative.

J is TRBJ1-3 and V is TRBV4-3, with 10 nucleotides matching TRBD1. This CDR3 region has 16 residues. Looked up from germline, CDR1 is LGHNA and CDR2 is YSLEER. V dropped 1 base and J dropped 3; count of bases not matched to a gene: 3. CDR3 in amino acids: CASSQGTGGGGNTIYF. Written as DNA, the CDR3 is TGCGCCAGCAGCCAAGGGACAGGGGGGGGTGGAAACACCATATATTTT.

The chain is built from TRBV11-2 and TRBJ2-1, with 9 bases aligning to TRBD1. The CDR3 has 13 amino acids. Germline V gene sequence: CDR1 SGHAT, CDR2 FQNNGV. V lost 4 bases, J lost 10 bases, and 5 bases stayed unmatched. CDR3 in amino acids: CASSSAGTGEQFF. CDR3 nucleotide sequence: TGTGCCAGCAGCTCGGCCGGGACAGGGGAGCAGTTCTTC.

The gene calls are TRBV9 and TRBJ2-1, with TRBD2 matching 16 bases. The CDR3 extends over 19 amino acids. Germline V CDR1 and CDR2: SGDLS, YYNGEE. V trimming: 4 bases; J trimming: 1 base; junction bases outside the gene matches: 8. CDR3 sequence (DNA): TGTGCCAGCAGCCCAGGGACTAGCGGGGGGGCCATATCCTACAATGAGCAGTTCTTC. It yields the protein CASSPGTSGGAISYNEQFF.

This chain links TRBV4-1 with TRBJ1-2; TRBD1 matches at 7 bases. V shed 4 bases, J shed 1 base, and the junction held 6 bases outside the gene matches. CDR3 length equals 15 residues. Germline V lookup: CDR1 MGHRA, CDR2 YSYEKL. CDR3 residues: CASSPQQGNNYGYTF. The DNA of the CDR3 is TGCGCCAGCAGCCCTCAACAGGGGAATAACTATGGCTACACCTTC.

The rearrangement joins TRBV16 to TRBJ1-2, with TRBD1 matching over 8 bases. The CDR3 is made up of 15 amino acids. Germline V gene lookup returns CDR1 KGHSY and CDR2 FQNENV. V dropped 5 bases and J dropped 3; count of bases not matched to a gene: 8. The CDR3 DNA is TGTGCCAGCAGCTTCGGGCAGGGGGCACACTATGGCTACACCTTC. Its translation is CASSFGQGAHYGYTF.

The chain couples TRBV7-2 to TRBJ1-5; 7 positions agree with TRBD1. J gave up 0 bases and V 4 bases, and 6 bases lay outside the gene matches. Germline CDR1 and CDR2: SGHTA and FQGNSA. The CDR3 contains 16 residues. DNA of the CDR3: TGTGCCAGCAGCTGGGGGACAGCTTATAGCAATCAGCCCCAGCATTTT. This codes for CASSWGTAYSNQPQHF. Full variable domain (outside the CDR3, taken from reference TRBV7-2 and TRBJ1-5): GAGVSQSPSNKVTEKGKDVELRCDPISGHTALYWYRQSLGQGLEFLIYFQGNSAPDKSGLPSDRFSAERTGGSVSTLTIQRTQQEDSAVYLCASSWGTAYSNQPQHFGDGTRLSIL.

The chain carries TRBV16 and TRBJ1-6, with a weak D call TRBD1 (6 bases). CDR1 is KGHSY and CDR2 is FQNENV in the germline V gene. V was cut by 4 bases and J by 7 bases, with 14 bases left in between. The CDR3 is made up of 15 amino acids. CDR3 sequence reads: CASSLQTGGNSPLHF. In DNA, the CDR3 is TGTGCCAGCAGCCTTCAGACAGGAGGAAATTCACCCCTCCACTTT.